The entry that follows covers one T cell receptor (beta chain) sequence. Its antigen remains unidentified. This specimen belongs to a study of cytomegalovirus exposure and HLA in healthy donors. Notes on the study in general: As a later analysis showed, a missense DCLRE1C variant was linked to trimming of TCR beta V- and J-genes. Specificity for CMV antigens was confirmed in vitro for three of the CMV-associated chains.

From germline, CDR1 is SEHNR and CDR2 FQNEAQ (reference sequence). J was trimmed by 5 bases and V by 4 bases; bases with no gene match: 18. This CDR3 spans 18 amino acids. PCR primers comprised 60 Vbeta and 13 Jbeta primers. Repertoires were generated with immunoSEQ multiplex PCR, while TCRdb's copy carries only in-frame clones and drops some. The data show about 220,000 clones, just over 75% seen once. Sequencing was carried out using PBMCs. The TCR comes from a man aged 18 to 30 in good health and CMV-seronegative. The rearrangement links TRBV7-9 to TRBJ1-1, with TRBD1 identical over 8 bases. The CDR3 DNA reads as TGTGCCAGCAGCTCAACCGGTTCAGGGGGCGGGAAGAGAACTGAAGCTTTCTTT. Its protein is CASSSTGSGGGKRTEAFF.